This T cell receptor (beta chain) is from a study of blood T cell repertoires in COVID-19. Libraries were prepared by immunoSEQ multiplex PCR; TCRdb keeps only in-frame clonotypes and omits some of them. The sample consists of some 200,000 clones, 80% to 90% of them appearing once. V gave up 6 bases and J gave up 5 bases, with 13 bases separating them. The CDR3 loop spans 13 amino acids. Looked up from germline, CDR1 is SGHRS and CDR2 is YFSETQ. This clonotype was obtained from a woman of 80 years or more with acute or convalescent COVID-19. Sequenced input: peripheral blood. J is TRBJ2-3 and V is TRBV5-1, with D possibly matching TRBD1 (6 bases). Here the CDR3 reads CASTRGTGDTQYF. CDR3 DNA: TGCGCCAGCACCAGGGGCACGGGAGATACGCAGTATTTT.